These 6 T cell receptor beta chains originate from one sample sequenced in a study of siplizumab effects on memory and regulatory T cells. The method was immunoSEQ multiplex PCR; TCRdb's version includes in-frame clones alone and lacks a portion of them. In the table there are about 56,000 clones, just over 95% of which are singletons. The sequencing sample was made of naive CD8+ T cells sorted from blood. The origin of the receptors is a human donor in good health.

The genes are TRBV6-5 and TRBJ2-2; the D gene is possibly TRBD2 (6 bases). Germline lookup yields CDR1 MNHEY and CDR2 SVGAGI. This CDR3 is built from 13 residues. Between the trimmed V and J ends, which lost 5 bases and 4 bases, there was a span of 8 bases. The CDR3 sequence: CASSAGFTGELFF. DNA of the CDR3: TGTGCCAGCAGTGCGGGGTTCACCGGGGAGCTGTTTTTT.

As to this clone: One end of the junction varies from germline; a read error may be responsible. The chain employs TRBV7-7 and TRBJ2-1, with 10 bases lining up with TRBD1. This CDR3 has 17 amino acids. CDR1 is SSHAT and CDR2 is FNYEAQ in the germline V gene (reference sequence). CDR3 protein: CASSQYEDRGLYNEQFF. Written as DNA, the CDR3 is TGTGCTAGCAGCCAATATGAAGACAGGGGGCTGTACAATGAGCAGTTCTTC.

This clone was detected only once. This chain connects TRBV7-8 to TRBJ1-1; 10 nucleotides align to TRBD1. CDR1 SGHVS and CDR2 FQNEAQ come from the germline V gene. Germline trimming cut 5 bases from V and 4 bases from J; bases unmatched to any gene: 13. This CDR3 comprises 17 residues. Written as DNA, the CDR3 is TGTGCCAGCAGCCCTACAATGACAGGGGGCTTCACCACTGAAGCTTTCTTT. Protein: CASSPTMTGGFTTEAFF.

V and J are TRBV30 and TRBJ2-1; D gene unclear. The V gene's germline CDR1 is GTSNPN and CDR2 SVGIG (reference sequence). CDR3 length: 12 residues. Trimming shortened V by 5 bases and J by 6 bases, and 11 bases separated the two germline ends. This chain's CDR3 is CAWAPQSNEQFF. The CDR3 DNA sequence: TGTGCCTGGGCCCCCCAGAGCAATGAGCAGTTCTTC.

This chain uses TRBV7-6 with TRBJ1-2; 8 nucleotides match TRBD1. Germline assignment: CDR1 SGHVS and CDR2 FNYEAQ. CDR3 length equals 14 residues. The junction had 6 bases not matched to a gene; V was cut back by 3 bases and J by 6 bases. In nucleotides, the CDR3 is TGTGCCAGCAGCTTCGACGGACAGGGCAATGGCTACACCTTC. It translates to CASSFDGQGNGYTF. The full variable domain, in which reference TRBV7-6 and TRBJ1-2 provide the parts outside the CDR3, is GAGVSQSPRYKVTKRGQDVALRCDPISGHVSLYWYRQALGQGPEFLTYFNYEAQQDKSGLPNDRFSAERPEGSISTLTIQRTEQRDSAMYRCASSFDGQGNGYTFGSGTRLTVV.

The chain combines TRBV28 with TRBJ1-4; tentative D call: TRBD1 (5 bases). Trimming took 6 bases from V and 5 from J, leaving 13 bases between them. The germline CDR1 and CDR2 sequences are MDHEN and SYDVKM. The CDR3 spans 14 residues. The DNA of the CDR3 is TGTGCCAGCAGCCCCCCCGGGGCAAATGAAAAACTGTTTTTT. Translated: CASSPPGANEKLFF.